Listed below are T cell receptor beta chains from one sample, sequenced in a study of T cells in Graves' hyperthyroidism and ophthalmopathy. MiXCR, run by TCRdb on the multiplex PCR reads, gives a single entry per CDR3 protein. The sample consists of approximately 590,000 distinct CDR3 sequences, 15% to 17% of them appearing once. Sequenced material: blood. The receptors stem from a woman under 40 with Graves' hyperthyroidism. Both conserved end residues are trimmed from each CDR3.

CDR3: ASSFSIMGLAGGNEQF; J: TRBJ2-1; V: TRBV7-2
CDR3: ASSLSGTSGRASNEQF; J: TRBJ2-1; V: TRBV9
CDR3: SAREVGTDTQY; J: TRBJ2-3; V: TRBV20-1
CDR3: ASSEISVVGSEQF; J: TRBJ2-1; V: TRBV6-1
CDR3: SARKQGGFNTEAF; J: TRBJ1-1; V: TRBV20-1
CDR3: ASSPGWGNNEQF; J: TRBJ2-1; V: TRBV7-3
CDR3: AWSEKRGSYNEQF; J: TRBJ2-1; V: TRBV30
CDR3: SARDNRRSYEQY; J: TRBJ2-7; V: TRBV20-1
CDR3: ASSPDHSTDTQY; J: TRBJ2-3; V: TRBV11-1
CDR3: SARVLLLGTEQY; J: TRBJ2-7; V: TRBV20-1